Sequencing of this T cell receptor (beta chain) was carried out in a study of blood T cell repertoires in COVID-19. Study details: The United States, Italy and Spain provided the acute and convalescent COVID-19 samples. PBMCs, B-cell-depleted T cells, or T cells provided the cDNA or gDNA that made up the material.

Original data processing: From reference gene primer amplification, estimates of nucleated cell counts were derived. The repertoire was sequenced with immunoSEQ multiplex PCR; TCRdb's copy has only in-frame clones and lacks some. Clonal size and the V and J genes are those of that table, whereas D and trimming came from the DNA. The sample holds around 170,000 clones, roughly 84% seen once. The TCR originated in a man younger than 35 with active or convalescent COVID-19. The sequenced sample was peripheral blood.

The CDR3 here is CATSREGRGPVAKNIQYF. CDR3 nucleotides: TGTGCCACCAGCAGAGAAGGGCGGGGCCCCGTAGCCAAAAACATTCAGTACTTC. V is TRBV15 and J is TRBJ2-4, with D perhaps matching TRBD2 (6 bases). This CDR3 has 18 amino acids. Deletions cut 0 bases from V and 0 bases from J, with 15 bases between. In germline, CDR1 is LNHNV, CDR2 YYDKDF (reference sequence).